One sample yielded the 3 T cell receptor beta chains listed below, sequenced in a study of shared clonotypes between healthy human individuals. Some clones are missing from TCRdb's copy, which holds only in-frame ones; the method was immunoSEQ multiplex PCR. The table shows 550,000 to 850,000 clones, with about 74% occurring only once. The sequencing sample was made of memory CD4+ T cells sorted from blood. Subset defined: CD45RA-negative fraction. These receptor sequences come from a woman aged 25 to 39 in good health.

J is TRBJ2-6 and V is TRBV11-2; 9 nucleotides align to TRBD1. J lost 2 bases, V lost 5 bases, and 7 bases had no gene match. Looked up from germline, CDR1 is SGHAT and CDR2 is FQNNGV. CDR3 length: 17 amino acids. CDR3 in amino acids: CASSARDRAPGANVLTF. The CDR3 DNA sequence: TGTGCCAGCAGCGCGCGGGACAGGGCCCCTGGGGCCAACGTCCTGACTTTC.

The chain uses TRBV29-1 and TRBJ1-1; the D gene is possibly TRBD1 (5 bases). The ends were cut back, 4 bases at V and 3 bases at J, with 12 bases in the middle. The CDR3 is 13 residues long. Germline values: CDR1 SQVTM, CDR2 ANQGSEA. The CDR3 DNA is TGCAGCGTTGTTGAGGGGTCGGACACTGAAGCTTTCTTT. Its protein product is CSVVEGSDTEAFF.

The chain couples TRBV5-1 to TRBJ2-3; 14 bases are a match to TRBD2. Germline V lookup: CDR1 SGHRS, CDR2 YFSETQ. With 4 bases clipped from V and 6 bases from J, the junction kept 10 bases outside the gene matches. The CDR3 extends over 17 amino acids. The CDR3 DNA reads TGCGCCAGCAGCCCCGGCGGGACTAGCGGGAGTGGGGATACGCAGTATTTT. It is translated as CASSPGGTSGSGDTQYF.